This TCR beta chain was sequenced in a study of T cell responses to AZD1222 COVID-19 vaccine. Measured with immunoSEQ multiplex PCR; TCRdb has only the in-frame clones, and not every one. The sample lists fewer than 120,000 clones; 88% were seen once. A note on this clone: Its antigen is undetermined.

The study's findings and limits: Repertoires were collected only later (after the peak T cell response had occurred). Baseline testing showed seropositivity in only six AZD1222 recipients. Spike was spanned by vaccine-associated CD4 TCRs, which were dominant at 160-218 and 743-854.

This CDR3 spans 16 amino acids. Trimming took 6 bases from V and 0 from J; bases not matched to a gene: 2. CDR1 is SNHLY and CDR2 is FYNNEI in the germline V gene. This receptor was identified in an adult in good health. The material sequenced was peripheral blood, taken on day 0 of AZD1222 vaccination. V usage is TRBV2 and J usage is TRBJ2-1; 13 nucleotides line up with TRBD2. The CDR3 DNA is TGTGCCAGCAGGGGACTAGCGGGGACCTCCTACAATGAGCAGTTCTTC. Its translation is CASRGLAGTSYNEQFF.